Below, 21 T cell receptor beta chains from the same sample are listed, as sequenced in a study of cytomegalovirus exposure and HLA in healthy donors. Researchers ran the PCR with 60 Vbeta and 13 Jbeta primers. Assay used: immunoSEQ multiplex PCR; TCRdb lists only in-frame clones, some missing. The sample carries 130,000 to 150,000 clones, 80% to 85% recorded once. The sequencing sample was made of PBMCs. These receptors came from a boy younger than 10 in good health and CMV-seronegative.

This CDR3 is CASGQTGNYNSPLHF. The CDR3 DNA is TGTGCCAGCGGACAGACAGGGAACTATAATTCACCCCTCCACTTT. The chain uses TRBV7-2 and TRBJ1-6; 7 bases line up with TRBD1. Trimming took 8 bases from V and 3 from J; bases not matched to a gene: 7. Germline CDR1 SGHTA, CDR2 FQGNSA. The CDR3 loop spans 15 amino acids.

CDR3 in amino acids: CASSQDRGQETQYF. The CDR3 DNA follows: TGTGCCAGCTCACAGGACAGGGGCCAAGAGACCCAGTACTTC. The chain uses TRBV18 and TRBJ2-5; 9 nucleotides match TRBD1. The germline V gene encodes CDR1 KGHSH and CDR2 LQKENI. CDR3 size: 14 residues. Unmatched junction bases numbered 1, after V lost 4 bases and J lost 1 base. Based on the CDR3 plus reference TRBV18 and TRBJ2-5, the full variable domain is NAGVMQNPRHLVRRRGQEARLRCSPMKGHSHVYWYRQLPEEGLKFMVYLQKENIIDESGMPKERFSAEFPKEGPSILRIQQVVRGDSAAYFCASSQDRGQETQYFGPGTRLLVL.

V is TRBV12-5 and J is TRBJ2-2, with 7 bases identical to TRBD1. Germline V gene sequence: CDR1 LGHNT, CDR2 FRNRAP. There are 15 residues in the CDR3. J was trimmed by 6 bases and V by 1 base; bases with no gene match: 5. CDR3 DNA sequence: TGTGCTAGTGGTTTGGACAGGGGTGGCCCCGGGGAGCTGTTTTTT. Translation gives CASGLDRGGPGELFF.

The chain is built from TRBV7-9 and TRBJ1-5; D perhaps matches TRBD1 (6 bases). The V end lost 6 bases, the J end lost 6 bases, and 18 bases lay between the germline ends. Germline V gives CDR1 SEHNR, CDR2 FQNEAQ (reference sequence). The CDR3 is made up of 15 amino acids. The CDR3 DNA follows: TGTGCCAGCAGTCCCGGGACGCAGGGGCGTCAGCCCCAGCATTTT. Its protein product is CASSPGTQGRQPQHF.

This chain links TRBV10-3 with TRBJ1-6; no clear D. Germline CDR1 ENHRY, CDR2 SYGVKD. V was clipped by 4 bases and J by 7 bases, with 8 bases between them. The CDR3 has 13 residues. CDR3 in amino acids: CAISVAENSPLHF. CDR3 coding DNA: TGTGCCATCAGTGTGGCGGAGAATTCACCCCTCCACTTT.

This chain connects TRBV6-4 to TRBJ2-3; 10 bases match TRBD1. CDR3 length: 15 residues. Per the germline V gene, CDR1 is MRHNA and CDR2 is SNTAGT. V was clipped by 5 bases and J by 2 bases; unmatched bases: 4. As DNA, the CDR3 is TGTGCCAGCAGTCTCGGGACAGGGGACACAGATACGCAGTATTTT. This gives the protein CASSLGTGDTDTQYF.

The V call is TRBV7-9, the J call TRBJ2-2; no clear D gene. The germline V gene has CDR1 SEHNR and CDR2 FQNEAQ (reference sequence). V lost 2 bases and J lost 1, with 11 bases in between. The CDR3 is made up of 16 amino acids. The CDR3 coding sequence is TGTGCCAGCAGCTTACTCCCGGCAGGGAACACCGGGGAGCTGTTTTTT. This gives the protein CASSLLPAGNTGELFF.

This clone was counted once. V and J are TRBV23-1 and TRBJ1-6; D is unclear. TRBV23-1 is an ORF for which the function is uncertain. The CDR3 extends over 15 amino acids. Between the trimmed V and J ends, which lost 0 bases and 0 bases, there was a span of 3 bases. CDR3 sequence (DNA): TGCGCCAGCAGTCAATCCAGCTCCTATAATTCACCCCTCCACTTT. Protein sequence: CASSQSSSYNSPLHF.

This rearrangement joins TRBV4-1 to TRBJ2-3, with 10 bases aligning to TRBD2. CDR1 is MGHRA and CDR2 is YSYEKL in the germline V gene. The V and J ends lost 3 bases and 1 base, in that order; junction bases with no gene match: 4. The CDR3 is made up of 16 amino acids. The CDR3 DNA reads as TGCGCCAGCAGCCAGGCCGGGACTAGCGGCACAGATACGCAGTATTTT. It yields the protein CASSQAGTSGTDTQYF.

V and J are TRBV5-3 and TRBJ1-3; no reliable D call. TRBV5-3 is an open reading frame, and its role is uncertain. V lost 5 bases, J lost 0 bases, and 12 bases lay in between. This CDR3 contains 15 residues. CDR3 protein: CARSWTVPSGNTIYF. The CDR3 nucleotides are TGTGCCAGAAGTTGGACTGTCCCCTCTGGAAACACCATATATTTT.

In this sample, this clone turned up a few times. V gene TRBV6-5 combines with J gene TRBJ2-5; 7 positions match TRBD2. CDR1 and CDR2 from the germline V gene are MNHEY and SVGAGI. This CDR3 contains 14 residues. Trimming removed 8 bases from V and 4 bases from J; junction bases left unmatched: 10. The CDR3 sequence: CASGFMAGAETQYF. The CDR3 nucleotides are TGTGCCAGCGGTTTTATGGCGGGAGCAGAGACCCAGTACTTC.

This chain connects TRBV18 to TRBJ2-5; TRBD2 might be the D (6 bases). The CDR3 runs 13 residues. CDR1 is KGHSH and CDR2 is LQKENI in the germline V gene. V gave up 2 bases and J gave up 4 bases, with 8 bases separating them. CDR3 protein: CASSPAGTETQYF. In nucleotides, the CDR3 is TGTGCCAGCTCACCAGCGGGGACAGAGACCCAGTACTTC.

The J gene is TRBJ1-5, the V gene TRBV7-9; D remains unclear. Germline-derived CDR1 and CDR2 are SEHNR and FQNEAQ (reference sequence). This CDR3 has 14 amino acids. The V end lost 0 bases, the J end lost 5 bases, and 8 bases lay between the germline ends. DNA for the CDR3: TGTGCCAGCAGCTTAGCGGGCCGAGATCAGCCCCAGCATTTT. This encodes CASSLAGRDQPQHF.

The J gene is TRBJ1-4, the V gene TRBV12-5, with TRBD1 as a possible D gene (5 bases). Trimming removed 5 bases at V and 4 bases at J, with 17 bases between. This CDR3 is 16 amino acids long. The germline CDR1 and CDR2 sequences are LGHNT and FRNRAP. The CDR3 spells CASGPWSGRGNEKLFF. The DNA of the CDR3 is TGTGCTAGTGGTCCGTGGTCGGGGAGGGGTAATGAAAAACTGTTTTTT.

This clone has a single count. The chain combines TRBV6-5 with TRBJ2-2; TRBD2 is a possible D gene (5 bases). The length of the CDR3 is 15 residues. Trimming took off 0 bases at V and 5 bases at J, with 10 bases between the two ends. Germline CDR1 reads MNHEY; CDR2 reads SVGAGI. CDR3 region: CASSYSPPGTGELFF. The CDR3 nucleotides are TGTGCCAGCAGTTACTCTCCTCCGGGAACCGGGGAGCTGTTTTTT.

CDR3 sequence (DNA): TGTGCCAGCAGCCCTCGGGACATGAGGGCCGGGGAGCTGTTTTTT. Its protein product is CASSPRDMRAGELFF. The chain has TRBV7-9 and TRBJ2-2; tentative D call: TRBD1 (6 bases). The CDR3 is 15 residues long. V was pared by 5 bases and J by 6 bases, with 16 bases between. From germline, CDR1 is SEHNR and CDR2 FQNEAQ (reference sequence).

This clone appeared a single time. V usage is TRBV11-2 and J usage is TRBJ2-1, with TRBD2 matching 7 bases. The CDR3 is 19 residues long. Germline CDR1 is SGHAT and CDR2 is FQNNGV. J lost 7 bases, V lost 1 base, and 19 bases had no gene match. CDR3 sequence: CASSLVVATRVGGRNEQFF. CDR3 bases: TGTGCCAGCAGCTTAGTCGTGGCGACTAGGGTCGGGGGGAGAAATGAGCAGTTCTTC.

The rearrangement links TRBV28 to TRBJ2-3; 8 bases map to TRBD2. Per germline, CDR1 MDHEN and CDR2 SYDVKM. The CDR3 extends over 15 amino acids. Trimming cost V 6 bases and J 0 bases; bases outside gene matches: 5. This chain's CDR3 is CASRRAGGSTDTQYF. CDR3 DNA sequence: TGTGCCAGCAGACGCGCGGGGGGAAGCACAGATACGCAGTATTTT.

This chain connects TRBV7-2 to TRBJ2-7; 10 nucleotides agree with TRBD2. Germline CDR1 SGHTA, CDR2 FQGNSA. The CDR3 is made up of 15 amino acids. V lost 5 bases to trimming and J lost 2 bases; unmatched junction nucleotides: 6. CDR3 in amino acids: CASSRWTSGTYEQYF. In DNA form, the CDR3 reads TGTGCCAGCAGCCGATGGACTAGCGGAACCTACGAGCAGTACTTC.

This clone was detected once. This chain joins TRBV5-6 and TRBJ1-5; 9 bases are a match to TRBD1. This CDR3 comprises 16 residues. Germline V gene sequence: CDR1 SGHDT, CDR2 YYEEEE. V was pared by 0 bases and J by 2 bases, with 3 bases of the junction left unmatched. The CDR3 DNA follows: TGTGCCAGCAGCTTGGGGACAGGGGAGGGCAATCAGCCCCAGCATTTT. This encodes CASSLGTGEGNQPQHF.

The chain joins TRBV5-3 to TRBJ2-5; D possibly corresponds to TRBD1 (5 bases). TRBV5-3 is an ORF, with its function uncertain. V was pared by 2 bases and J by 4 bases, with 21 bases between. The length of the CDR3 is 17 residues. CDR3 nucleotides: TGTGCCAGAAGCTTCCTCCTAAGACAGCCCTCGAGAGAGACCCAGTACTTC. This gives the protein CARSFLLRQPSRETQYF.